The clone carrying this T cell receptor (beta chain) came up many times. Its specificity is unknown. The V gene's germline CDR1 is SEHNR and CDR2 FQNEAQ (reference sequence). The V end lost 1 base, the J end lost 4 bases, and 10 bases lay between the germline ends. CDR3 length: 14 amino acids. TCRdb redid the calling of the reads with MiXCR, one entry per CDR3 protein. The sample has some 220,000 distinct CDR3 sequences, about 38% seen once. The entry originates in a study of T cell repertoires in cytomegalovirus infection. In the study overall: The public TCR beta signatures pointed to both CMV infection and matching HLA type. General study findings and limits: The cumulative frequency of public TCR beta families distinguished individuals who carried CMV together with the relevant HLA.

The sequence derives from a human donor in good health (CMV status not recorded). Some clones in this sample may be carry-over from other donors' samples. Specimen: CD8+ T cells from cultured PBMCs, collected from culture after CMV antigen stimulation. The chain is built from TRBV7-9 and TRBJ2-5, with D tentatively TRBD2 (5 bases). CDR3 DNA sequence: TGTGCCAGCAGCTTAGTCCGGCTAGCAGAGACCCAGTACTTC. Translated: CASSLVRLAETQYF.